This T cell receptor beta chain was obtained from a study of technical replicates of blood from a few donors listed by TCRdb under 2017. The library was made by the immunoSEQ multiplex PCR assay. The immuneACCESS repertoire file appears here via TCRdb, limited to in-frame rearrangements. These files lack a portion of the clones; in checked studies, under half of the deficit traces to unresolved V genes, and the cause of the others is not known. The sample has about 93,000 clones on record, 95% of them singletons. Just over 0.25% of the sample is taken by the ten largest. With respect to this clone: The clone's antigen remains unknown. The input lacks base qualities; no much larger clone sits a single base away.

Sequences SNHLY (CDR1) and FYNNEI (CDR2) are obtained from the germline V gene. The V end gives up 1 base and the J end 9 bases, leaving 11 bases in the junction not matched to a gene. The CDR3 contains 16 residues, cysteine and phenylalanine counted. Only CDR3 DNA remains: 48 bases, in frame from the first base. What was sequenced was T cells isolated from PBMCs. This sequence originates from a human donor in good health. The sequence is built from TRBV2 and TRBJ2-4; TRBD1 agrees with 8 junctional bases. CDR3 protein: CASSEVEQGGGSIQYF. The bases read TGTGCCAGCAGTGAAGTTGAACAGGGGGGAGGCAGCATTCAGTACTTC.